Listed here are 22 T cell receptor beta chains from one sample, sequenced in a study of tumor-infiltrating lymphocytes in primary liver carcinoma. From unsorted bulk tissue weighing roughly 17-31 mg, DNA and RNA were co-extracted. Starting from approximately 0.45 ug of total RNA, TCR beta cDNA was produced with a primer in the constant region. Three-round nested multiplex PCR performed with slightly modified ARM-PCR produced the TCR beta libraries. TRBV1-TRBV30 forward primers paired with a C-beta reverse primer were used in the first two PCR rounds, which ran around 10 cycles each. In TCRdb, the multiplex PCR reads were re-called with MiXCR into one record per CDR3 protein. Of approximately 53,000 distinct CDR3 sequences listed, around 77% were seen once; the top ten hold approximately 25%. The sample consisted of liver tumor tissue from sampling region 5. This sample's subset: tumor region T5, tumor centre. These receptors were taken from a man aged 40-49 years with primary liver carcinoma and hepatitis B virus infection.

Notes on this clonotype: A junction boundary mismatches the germline segment, possibly from a read error. The chain couples TRBV6-1 to TRBJ2-3; D is ambiguous. Germline V gene lookup returns CDR1 MNHNS and CDR2 SASEGT. The CDR3 is 12 residues long. CDR3 amino acids: CASRPSIDTQYF. DNA of the CDR3: TGTGCCAGCAGGCCCAGCATAGATACGCAATATTTT.

The chain couples TRBV5-5 to TRBJ2-7, with TRBD1 as a possible D gene (5 bases). In germline, CDR1 is SGHKS, CDR2 YYEKEE (reference sequence). V lost 2 bases and J 1 base, leaving 7 bases between the germline ends. The CDR3 has 13 amino acids. In DNA form, the CDR3 reads TGTGCCAGCAGCTTCGGACAATCCTACGAGCAGTACTTC. It yields the protein CASSFGQSYEQYF.

A remark on this clonotype: The CDR3 does not end in the conserved phenylalanine or tryptophan, so this is likely a read error. V usage is TRBV28 and J usage is TRBJ1-1, with D possibly TRBD1 on 6 matching bases. There are 12 residues in the CDR3. Germline values: CDR1 MDHEN, CDR2 SYDVKM. CDR3 DNA: TGTGGCAGCACAGGGAGGGACACTGAAGCTTTCTAT. This sequence encodes CGSTGRDTEAFY.

With respect to this clonotype: The junction differs from germline at one of its ends, possibly a read error. This chain links TRBV10-3 with TRBJ1-1; tentatively, D is TRBD1 (5 bases). Germline-derived CDR1 and CDR2 are ENHRY and SYGVKD. The CDR3 runs to 14 residues. The CDR3 spells CATYNAGGNTKAFF. The CDR3 DNA sequence: TGTGCCACTTATAACGCCGGGGGGAACACTAAAGCTTTCTTT.

This chain joins TRBV29-1 and TRBJ2-1; D is uncertain. This CDR3 spans 14 amino acids. Deletions cut 3 bases from V and 8 bases from J, with 17 bases between. Germline CDR1 SQVTM, CDR2 ANQGSEA. The CDR3 loop reads CSVDAGVMVDEQFF. CDR3 nucleotides: TGCAGCGTTGATGCTGGGGTAATGGTGGATGAGCAGTTCTTC.

There are a few counts of this clonotype. Its ends do not fully match the called genes, so a read error is possible. This sequence joins TRBV29-1 and TRBJ1-1; tentative D call: TRBD1 (5 bases). CDR1 and CDR2 (germline): SQVTM, ANQGSEA. The CDR3 is made up of 14 amino acids. The CDR3 sequence is CSVLRTDSNTDAFF. The CDR3 DNA sequence: TGCAGCGTTCTTCGGACTGACAGCAACACTGACGCTTTCTTT.

With regard to this clonotype: A read error may be the cause here, since a much bigger clone is one base away. The rearrangement uses TRBV2 and TRBJ2-5; 9 bases map to TRBD2. Unmatched junction bases numbered 8, after V lost 9 bases and J lost 0 bases. Per the germline V gene, CDR1 is SNHLY and CDR2 is FYNNEI. The CDR3 has 15 amino acids. CDR3 protein: CASSVTSGYQETQYF. CDR3 in DNA: TGTGCCAGTTCCGTGACTAGCGGCTACCAAGAGACCCAGTACTTC.

As regards this clonotype: Sequence at one end of the junction differs from germline and may be a read error. This chain connects TRBV28 to TRBJ2-1; 7 bases map to TRBD2. In germline, CDR1 is MDHEN, CDR2 SYDVKM. The CDR3 runs 16 residues. CDR3 region: CASIPPERGGYNEQLF. The CDR3, as DNA: TGTGCTAGCATCCCCCCGGAGCGGGGTGGCTACAATGAGCAGCTCTTC.

Note on this clonotype: Relative to the germline gene, one junction end is altered; a read error may explain this. V is TRBV11-1 and J is TRBJ2-7; D is unresolved. This CDR3 region has 14 residues. From germline, CDR1 is SGHAT and CDR2 FQDESV (reference sequence). CDR3 residues: CASSTGEGYYEQYF. In nucleotides, the CDR3 is TGTGCCAGCAGCACTGGAGAAGGGTACTACGAGCAATACTTC.

A note on this clonotype: One end of the junction fails to match germline, which may point to a read error. The chain carries TRBV12-3 or TRBV12-4 and TRBJ1-1, with D uncertain. The CDR3 contains 13 residues. CDR3 sequence: CVSSLDGDTEAFF. CDR3 in DNA: TGTGTCAGCAGCCTGGACGGGGACACTGAAGCTTTCTTT.

The chain carries TRBV15 and TRBJ2-2; 8 nucleotides agree with TRBD2. CDR3 length: 16 residues. Trimming at V came to 1 base and at J to 1 base, leaving 2 bases not matched to a gene. Germline V CDR1 and CDR2: LNHNV, YYDKDF (reference sequence). CDR3 region: CATSRGAGVNTGELFF. DNA for the CDR3: TGTGCCACCAGCAGAGGAGCGGGAGTGAACACCGGGGAGCTGTTTTTT. Filled out from reference TRBV15 and TRBJ2-2, the complete variable domain reads DAMVIQNPRYQVTQFGKPVTLSCSQTLNHNVMYWYQQKSSQAPKLLFHYYDKDFNNEADTPDNFQSRRPNTSFCFLDIRSPGLGDTAMYLCATSRGAGVNTGELFFGEGSRLTVL.

Comment on this clonotype: This clone may be a read error of a much larger clone one base away. In this CDR3 the conserved last residue, phenylalanine or tryptophan, is missing, so a read error is likely. No DNA is shown, since the ends of the CDR3 on it are uncertain; the CDR3 is the one TCRdb lists. The genes are TRBV30 and TRBJ1-1. From its first to its last residue, the CDR3 has 13 amino acids. Germline CDR1 GTSNPN, CDR2 SVGIG (reference sequence). Here the CDR3 reads CAWSADRRTETFL.

About this clonotype itself: Here the CDR3 omits its conserved ending phenylalanine or tryptophan, so a read error is the likely source. This chain links TRBV11-1 with TRBJ2-2; D assignment may be TRBD1 or TRBD2 (5 bases each). The V gene's germline CDR1 is SGHAT and CDR2 FQDESV (reference sequence). The CDR3 is made up of 15 amino acids. The CDR3 here is CASSYTGPFSGKLFL. Here the CDR3 DNA reads TGTGCCAGCAGCTATACAGGACCTTTTTCCGGGAAGCTGTTTCTT.

The chain combines TRBV29-1 with TRBJ2-5; 8 bases map to TRBD1. This CDR3 has 13 amino acids. After removal of 7 bases from V and 4 bases from J, the junction contained 8 bases not matched to a gene. The V gene's germline CDR1 is SQVTM and CDR2 ANQGSEA. The CDR3 reads CSGQGSKLETQYF. The CDR3 region has the DNA TGCAGCGGACAGGGGTCGAAACTAGAGACCCAGTACTTC.

As concerns this clonotype: Because it lacks the conserved phenylalanine or tryptophan at the end, this CDR3 is likely a read error. The V gene is TRBV11-2, the J gene TRBJ2-2; TRBD2 aligns across 10 bases. CDR3 length equals 18 residues. V trimming: 4 bases; J trimming: 3 bases; junction bases outside the gene matches: 11. Germline CDR1 and CDR2: SGHAT and FQNNGV. CDR3 in amino acids: CASSWDAPGLADTGELFY. The CDR3 coding sequence is TGTGCCAGCAGCTGGGACGCCCCAGGACTAGCGGACACCGGGGAGCTGTTTTAT.

This clonotype came up many times. This chain joins TRBV6-5 and TRBJ1-1; perhaps TRBD1 as D (6 bases). The CDR3 runs 15 residues. Per the germline V gene, CDR1 is MNHEY and CDR2 is SVGAGI. Trimming pared 0 bases from V and 6 bases from J, leaving 14 bases between. DNA for the CDR3: TGTGCCAGCAGTTACTCGATTGGGGGCGGAGCTGAAGCTTTCTTT. Its translation: CASSYSIGGGAEAFF.

This clonotype was counted once. Without the conserved terminal phenylalanine or tryptophan, this CDR3 likely stems from a read error. The DNA is left out, because the CDR3 cannot be placed on it with certainty; the CDR3 is given as TCRdb lists it. This chain links TRBV12-3 or TRBV12-4 with TRBJ1-1. The CDR3 contains 13 residues when both ends are counted. CDR3 loop: CASRLEVNTEVFC.

In its sample, this clonotype was seen many times. This chain connects TRBV4-2 to TRBJ2-1; 12 bases map to TRBD2. Germline-derived CDR1 and CDR2 are LGHNA and YNFKEQ. This CDR3 has 17 residues. The V segment lost 1 base and the J segment 1 base; nucleotides outside the gene matches: 2. The CDR3: CASSQVGLAGSYNEQFF. DNA of the CDR3: TGTGCCAGCAGCCAAGTAGGACTAGCGGGGTCCTACAATGAGCAGTTCTTC.

This clonotype was counted a single time. This chain links TRBV11-1 with TRBJ2-7; D possibly corresponds to TRBD2 (6 bases). This CDR3 is 15 amino acids long. Trimming stripped 4 bases from V and 3 bases from J, with 16 bases between. The V gene's germline CDR1 is SGHAT and CDR2 FQDESV (reference sequence). CDR3 residues: CASSSSRDFHYEQYF. The CDR3 DNA follows: TGTGCCAGCAGCTCATCCCGGGACTTCCACTACGAGCAGTACTTC.

Regarding this clonotype: Its ends do not fully match the called genes, so a read error is possible. The chain uses TRBV28 and TRBJ1-4, with TRBD1 matching over 9 bases. The CDR3 loop spans 17 amino acids. Germline CDR1 is MDHEN and CDR2 is SYDVKM. CDR3 bases: TGTGTCAGCAGTCACCGGGACAGGGATCCTGCTATCGTAAAACTGTTTTTT. Its translation is CVSSHRDRDPAIVKLFF.

Of note for this clonotype: Germline is not matched at one junction end, which may reflect a read error. This sequence joins TRBV6-2 or TRBV6-3 and TRBJ2-5, with D unclear. This CDR3 spans 12 amino acids. Per the germline V gene, CDR1 is MNHEY and CDR2 is SVGEGT. The CDR3 nucleotides read TGTGTCAACAGCAACAGCCAAGAAACCCAGTACTTC. It yields the protein CVNSNSQETQYF.

With regard to this clonotype: This CDR3 is missing its conserved last phenylalanine or tryptophan, likely due to a read error. The chain links TRBV6-5 to TRBJ2-3; 9 nucleotides agree with TRBD1. The V gene end was trimmed by 7 bases and the J gene end by 1 base; junction bases not matched to a gene: 3. The CDR3 has 14 residues. Germline-derived CDR1 and CDR2 are MNHEY and SVGAGI. CDR3 sequence (DNA): TGTGCCAGCAATAGGACAGGGGGCACAGATACGCAGTATTAC. Translated, it gives CASNRTGGTDTQYY.